The present TCR beta chain was sequenced within a study of CD8 T cells in Susac syndrome. This clonotype was recorded once. Trimming stripped 3 bases from V and 3 bases from J, with 11 bases between. Per germline, CDR1 MNHNS and CDR2 SASEGT. This CDR3 has 14 residues. RNA, at about 0.45 to 1 ug, was reverse transcribed with random hexamers. TCRdb fed the immunoSEQ multiplex PCR reads into MiXCR, producing one record per CDR3 protein. The sample records 150,000 to 200,000 distinct CDR3 sequences, roughly 94% being singletons. The clonotype originates from a human donor with Susac syndrome. This chain connects TRBV6-1 to TRBJ1-1; TRBD1 might be the D (6 bases). The sample comprised CD8+ T cells from PBMCs. The CDR3 DNA reads as TGTGCCAGCAGTGATAACGGGGGGCACACTGAAGCTTTCTTT. It encodes CASSDNGGHTEAFF.